These 4 T cell receptor beta chains were all obtained from the same sample, sequenced in a study of CD8+ T cells in alopecia areata. cDNA serving as the sequencing template came from extracted, reverse transcribed RNA. Libraries were prepared by immunoSEQ multiplex PCR; TCRdb keeps only in-frame clonotypes and omits some of them. The table records 100,000 to 150,000 clones, more than 30% of them present only once. Sequencing used CD4+ T cells sorted from blood. The receptors originated from a human donor with alopecia areata.

The chain has TRBV28 and TRBJ2-1; the match to TRBD2 covers 9 bases. Per the germline V gene, CDR1 is MDHEN and CDR2 is SYDVKM. The CDR3 runs 16 residues. V lost 4 bases to trimming and J lost 8 bases; unmatched junction nucleotides: 12. The CDR3 protein is CASSWLAGVFLDEQFF. Written as DNA, the CDR3 is TGTGCCAGCAGTTGGTTAGCGGGAGTTTTTTTGGATGAGCAGTTCTTC.

V usage is TRBV28 and J usage is TRBJ2-7; TRBD2 matches 8 bases. Germline values: CDR1 MDHEN, CDR2 SYDVKM. The CDR3 is 15 amino acids. V lost 5 bases, J lost 2 bases, and 8 bases stayed unmatched. The DNA for the CDR3 is TGTGCCAGCAGTCGGAGGGGACTAGTCACCTACGAGCAGTACTTC. Protein sequence: CASSRRGLVTYEQYF. Supplemented by reference TRBV28 and TRBJ2-7, the full variable domain reads DVKVTQSSRYLVKRTGEKVFLECVQDMDHENMFWYRQDPGLGLRLIYFSYDVKMKEKGDIPEGYSVSREKKERFSLILESASTNQTSMYLCASSRRGLVTYEQYFGPGTRLTVT.

The genes are TRBV2 and TRBJ2-7; 8 positions agree with TRBD2. CDR1 and CDR2 (germline): SNHLY, FYNNEI. This CDR3 spans 15 amino acids. V lost 1 base and J lost 6; bases outside the gene matches: 8. The CDR3 DNA reads TGTGCCAGCAGTGAAGGGCGACTAGCGAAGAGCGAGCAGTACTTC. Its protein product is CASSEGRLAKSEQYF.

This clone was counted once. This rearrangement joins TRBV6-5 to TRBJ2-2; 11 bases are a match to TRBD1. Germline V lookup: CDR1 MNHEY, CDR2 SVGAGI. V was clipped by 4 bases and J by 0 bases; unmatched bases: 1. The CDR3 spans 16 residues. The CDR3 region has the DNA TGTGCCAGCAGTTGGGGACAGGGGGCGAACACCGGGGAGCTGTTTTTT. Translation: CASSWGQGANTGELFF.